This TCR beta chain was observed in a study of identical twins. CDR1 is SGHVS and CDR2 is FQNEAQ in the germline V gene. CDR3 length: 15 amino acids. The V and J ends lost 4 bases and 5 bases, in that order; junction bases with no gene match: 9. Via MiXCR, TCRdb re-called the 5' RACE reads, giving one row per CDR3 protein. The sample contains 200,000 to 250,000 distinct CDR3 sequences, over 5% of which appear only once. These data also featured in a second study, about T cells expressing NK-cell markers. Per that paper: It was sorted CD3+CD56-NKG2C+, CD3+CD56+NKG2C- and CD3+CD56+NKG2C+ T cells that provided the TCR beta repertoires. The same clonotypes also predominated in the CD3+CD56-NKG2C+ fraction of a handful of donors.

The source of this sequence is a woman under 30 in good health. Sequenced sample: CD8+ T cells sorted from blood. This chain uses TRBV7-8 with TRBJ2-5; 8 nucleotides line up with TRBD2. The CDR3: CASSSIAGTGETQYF. The CDR3 nucleotides are TGTGCCAGCAGCTCCATAGCGGGGACGGGGGAGACCCAGTACTTC.